The 18 T cell receptor beta chains below were found in one sample sequenced in a study. Tregs were sorted as CD4+CD25+CD127-/low cells. A single record per CDR3 protein comes from TCRdb applying MiXCR to the 5' RACE reads. Here the sample spans 35,000 to 50,000 distinct CDR3 sequences, 20% to 25% being singletons. Sequencing input: Tregs sorted from blood. The source of these receptors is a female donor with breast cancer.

CDR3 in amino acids: CASSLNGELFF. Written as DNA, the CDR3 is TGTGCCAGCAGCCTTAACGGGGAGCTGTTTTTT. The chain uses TRBV7-6 and TRBJ2-2; D gene unclear. Germline CDR1 reads SGHVS; CDR2 reads FNYEAQ. The CDR3 is 11 amino acids. The V end was cut by 5 bases, the J end by 7 bases, with 5 bases between.

This clonotype was detected many times. This chain connects TRBV21-1 to TRBJ2-7; TRBD2, as called in the table, went unchecked against the DNA. TRBV21-1 corresponds to a pseudogene. The CDR3 has 16 residues. CDR3 coding DNA: TGTGCCAGCAGCAAAGTAGAGCGGCTAGCGGGGGTGGTGCAGTACTTC. It translates to CASSKVERLAGVVQYF.

This clonotype has only a few counts. The chain joins TRBV20-1 to TRBJ2-2, with 12 bases aligning to TRBD2. This CDR3 region has 17 residues. From germline, CDR1 is DFQATT and CDR2 SNEGSKA (reference sequence). V lost 3 bases to trimming and J lost 2 bases; unmatched junction nucleotides: 7. CDR3 region: CSARDSSGRVNTGELFF. CDR3 nucleotides: TGCAGTGCTAGGGACTCTAGCGGGAGGGTTAACACCGGGGAGCTGTTTTTT.

This clonotype was found a few times. The gene calls are TRBV3-1 and TRBJ1-1; 7 bases are a match to TRBD1. In germline, CDR1 is LGHDT, CDR2 YNNKEL (reference sequence). J lost 5 bases, V lost 4 bases, and 7 bases had no gene match. CDR3 length equals 14 residues. For the CDR3, the DNA is TGTGCCAGCAGCCTACAGGGGAGTGAGACTGAAGCTTTCTTT. It specifies CASSLQGSETEAFF.

The chain combines TRBV28 with TRBJ2-1; 8 bases line up with TRBD2. The CDR3 extends over 13 amino acids. Germline V CDR1 and CDR2: MDHEN, SYDVKM. The V segment lost 3 bases and the J segment 15 bases; nucleotides outside the gene matches: 10. The CDR3 loop reads CASSFNSGGVLFF. The CDR3 coding sequence is TGTGCCAGCAGTTTCAACAGCGGGGGAGTATTGTTCTTC.

This clonotype was counted at least ten times. V gene TRBV9 combines with J gene TRBJ2-1, with no clear D. Germline V gene sequence: CDR1 SGDLS, CDR2 YYNGEE. The V end lost 0 bases, the J end lost 4 bases, and 5 bases lay between the germline ends. This CDR3 region has 13 residues. CDR3 amino acids: CASSVGAYNEQFF. CDR3 DNA sequence: TGTGCCAGCAGCGTAGGAGCATACAATGAGCAGTTCTTC.

The gene calls are TRBV11-2 and TRBJ2-1, with 10 nucleotides matching TRBD2. After removal of 1 base from V and 9 bases from J, the junction contained 12 bases not matched to a gene. The germline CDR1 and CDR2 sequences are SGHAT and FQNNGV. The CDR3 totals 17 residues. The CDR3 spells CASSLVVRAGGGGEQFF. The CDR3 region has the DNA TGTGCCAGCAGCTTAGTTGTGCGAGCGGGAGGGGGCGGTGAGCAGTTCTTC.

Ten or more counts support this clonotype. The CDR3 sequence is CASSGIGQGKETQYF. CDR3 nucleotide sequence: TGCGCCAGCAGTGGTATCGGCCAGGGAAAGGAGACCCAGTACTTC. The V and J genes are TRBV10-2 and TRBJ2-5, with D perhaps matching TRBD1 (5 bases). Germline loops: CDR1 WSHSY, CDR2 SAAADI. The CDR3 is 15 amino acids. V shed 4 bases and J shed 5 bases, with 17 bases lying between them.

The CDR3 here is CASSPTLVVDEKLFF. In DNA form, the CDR3 reads TGTGCCAGCAGCCCGACTCTAGTGGTGGATGAAAAACTGTTTTTT. V and J are TRBV7-8 and TRBJ1-4; D remains unclear. The germline V and J ends were trimmed by 5 bases and 6 bases, with 16 bases remaining between them. This CDR3 contains 15 residues. Germline CDR1 is SGHVS and CDR2 is FQNEAQ.

As concerns this clonotype: A read error is likely, as this CDR3 ends without the conserved phenylalanine or tryptophan. The V and J genes are TRBV6-1 and TRBJ2-5; D unclear. V lost 5 bases, J lost 3 bases, and 10 bases lay in between. Per the germline V gene, CDR1 is MNHNS and CDR2 is SASEGT. CDR3 size: 13 residues. The CDR3 nucleotides are TGTGCCAGCAGTCCTGACCTGGAAGAGACCCAGTACTCC. Encoded protein: CASSPDLEETQYS.

The chain links TRBV4-3 to TRBJ2-7; no clear D. The V gene lost 5 bases and the J gene lost 2 bases, with 7 bases spanning the gap. Looked up from germline, CDR1 is LGHNA and CDR2 is YSLEER. CDR3 length: 12 amino acids. The CDR3, as DNA: TGCGCCAGCAGCGGACCCACCTACGAGCAGTACTTC. Amino acid sequence: CASSGPTYEQYF.

CDR3 protein: CASSQAGSSYEQYF. For the CDR3, the DNA is TGTGCCAGCAGCCAAGCGGGAAGCTCCTACGAGCAGTACTTC. The chain is built from TRBV6-5 and TRBJ2-7; 7 nucleotides align to TRBD2. After removal of 6 bases from V and 0 bases from J, the junction contained 5 bases not matched to a gene. Looked up from germline, CDR1 is MNHEY and CDR2 is SVGAGI. The CDR3 is 14 residues long.

This clonotype has at least ten counts. The chain couples TRBV12-3 or TRBV12-4 to TRBJ2-7, with 10 bases that match TRBD1. V dropped 5 bases and J dropped 0; count of bases not matched to a gene: 10. The CDR3 consists of 17 residues. Here the CDR3 DNA reads TGTGCCAGCAGTCCGCGGCACGGGACAGGGGTCTCCTACGAGCAGTACTTC. Protein sequence: CASSPRHGTGVSYEQYF.

On this clonotype itself: This may stem from a read error, because a much larger clone lies one nucleotide away. J is TRBJ2-3 and V is TRBV13, with 8 bases aligning to TRBD2. The CDR3 sequence is 15 residues long. CDR1 and CDR2 from the germline V gene are PRHDT and FYEKMQ (reference sequence). In DNA form, the CDR3 reads TGTGCCAGCAGCCTCCGAGCGGGAGTAACAGGTACGCAGTATTTT. It translates to CASSLRAGVTGTQYF.

With regard to this clonotype: This clone may be a read error of a much larger clone one base away. The missing conserved phenylalanine or tryptophan at the end of this CDR3 makes a read error likely. This chain links TRBV27 with TRBJ2-5; 9 bases map to TRBD2. Trimming took 5 bases from V and 4 from J; bases not matched to a gene: 5. CDR1 and CDR2 from the germline V gene are MNHEY and SMNVEV (reference sequence). This CDR3 spans 14 amino acids. CDR3 residues: CASSPAGGSETQYL. The CDR3, as DNA: TGTGCCAGCAGTCCCGCGGGGGGGTCAGAGACCCAGTACCTC.

With regard to this clonotype: A much larger clone differs by one base, so this may be a read error. The chain recombines TRBV4-2 with TRBJ1-2; TRBD1 might be the D (5 bases). V was pared by 0 bases and J by 6 bases, with 14 bases between. The CDR3 is 15 amino acids. CDR1 and CDR2 (germline): LGHNA, YNFKEQ. CDR3 coding DNA: TGTGCCAGCAGCCAAGAGTCTGGGGGGAACCATGGCTACACCTTC. Amino acid sequence: CASSQESGGNHGYTF.

The V gene is TRBV27, the J gene TRBJ2-1; D uncertain. Looked up from germline, CDR1 is MNHEY and CDR2 is SMNVEV (reference sequence). There are 13 residues in the CDR3. The V gene lost 5 bases and the J gene lost 2 bases, with 7 bases spanning the gap. CDR3 bases: TGTGCCAGCAGTCTCAACACCTACAATGAGCAGTTCTTC. Protein product: CASSLNTYNEQFF.

This clonotype was counted only a few times. In nucleotides, the CDR3 is TGTGCCAGCAGTCCCGGACAGGGGGCTTGGGCTGAAGCTTTCTTT. As protein: CASSPGQGAWAEAFF. V is TRBV12-3 or TRBV12-4 and J is TRBJ1-1; 11 positions agree with TRBD1. V trimming: 5 bases; J trimming: 6 bases; junction bases outside the gene matches: 8. The CDR3 is 15 amino acids.